This T cell receptor beta chain was profiled in a study of blood T cell repertoires in COVID-19. In the study overall: Acute-phase and convalescent COVID-19 samples originated in the United States, Italy and Spain.

The authors' processing: Amplification with reference gene primers provided the estimates of nucleated cell counts. Profiled with immunoSEQ multiplex PCR; TCRdb holds only in-frame clones, not every one. Clonal size and the V and J genes are those of that table, whereas D and trimming came from the DNA. The data hold approximately 50,000 clones, with around 92% observed a single time. The sample comprised peripheral blood. This TCR was recovered from a man in his fifties or sixties with active COVID-19.

The CDR3 sequence is CASSLDGGHEQFF. The CDR3 DNA reads as TGTGCCAGCAGCTTGGATGGGGGCCATGAGCAGTTCTTC. This chain links TRBV5-8 with TRBJ2-1, with D tentatively TRBD1 (6 bases). This CDR3 has 13 amino acids. Trimming left V 0 bases short and J 8 bases short, with 9 bases between. From germline, CDR1 is SGHTS and CDR2 YDEGEE.